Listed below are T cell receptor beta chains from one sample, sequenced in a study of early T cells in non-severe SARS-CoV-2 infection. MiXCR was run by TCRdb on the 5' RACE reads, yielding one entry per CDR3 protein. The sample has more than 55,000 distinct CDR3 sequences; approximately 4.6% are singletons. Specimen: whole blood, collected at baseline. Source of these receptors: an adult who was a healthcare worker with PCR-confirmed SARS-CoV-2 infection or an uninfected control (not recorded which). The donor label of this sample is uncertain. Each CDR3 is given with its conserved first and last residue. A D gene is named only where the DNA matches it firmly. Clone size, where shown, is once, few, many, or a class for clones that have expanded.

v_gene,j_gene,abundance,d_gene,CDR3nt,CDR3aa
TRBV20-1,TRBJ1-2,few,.,TGCAGTGCTAGGGGAAGGGGAGACTATGGCTACACCTTC,CSARGRGDYGYTF
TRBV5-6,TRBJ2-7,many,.,TGTGCCAGCAGCATTAACCATTACGAGCAGTACTTC,CASSINHYEQYF
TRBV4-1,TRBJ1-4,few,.,TGCGCCAGCAGCCATCCAATTCGATCGCAAAGGGATGAAAAACTGTTTTTT,CASSHPIRSQRDEKLFF
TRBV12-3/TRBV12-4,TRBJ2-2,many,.,TGTGCCAGCAGTTTGACTGGAGCCGGGGAGCTGTTTTTT,CASSLTGAGELFF
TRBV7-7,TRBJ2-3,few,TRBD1,TGTGCTAGCAGCTTGGGACAGGGGGGCCGAGATACGCAGTATTTT,CASSLGQGGRDTQYF
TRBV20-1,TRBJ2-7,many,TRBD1,TGCAGTGCTAGAGAGCGGACAGGGATCTACGAGCAGTACTTC,CSARERTGIYEQYF
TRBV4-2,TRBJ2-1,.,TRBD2,TGTGCCAGCAGCTCCCGGGGCGGGGGGTTTTACAATGAGCAGTTCTTC,CASSSRGGGFYNEQFF
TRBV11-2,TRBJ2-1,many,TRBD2,TGTGCCAGCAGCTTATACAGCGGGGGGCCGCCCTACAATGAGCAGTTCTTC,CASSLYSGGPPYNEQFF
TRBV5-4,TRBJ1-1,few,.,TGTGCCAGCAGCTTGGAACAGGTGAACACTGAAGCTTTCTTT,CASSLEQVNTEAFF
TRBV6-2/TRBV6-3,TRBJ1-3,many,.,.,CASSTSGSGNTIYF
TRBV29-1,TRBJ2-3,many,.,TGCAGCGTTGGAGGAAGGGAAACAGATACGCAGTATTTT,CSVGGRETDTQYF
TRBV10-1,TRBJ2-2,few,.,TGCGCCAGCAGTGAGCCTTACTCGTCCGGGGAGCTGTTTTTT,CASSEPYSSGELFF
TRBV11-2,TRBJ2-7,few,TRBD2,TGTGCCAGCAGCTTAGCACTAGCGGGGAGGTCCTACGAGCAGTACTTC,CASSLALAGRSYEQYF
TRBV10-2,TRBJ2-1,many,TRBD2,TGCGCCAGCAGGGGTAGCGGGGGAAATGAGCAGTTCTTC,CASRGSGGNEQFF
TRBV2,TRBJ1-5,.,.,TGTGCCAGCAGTGTTAAGGCTGATCAGCCCCAGCATTTT,CASSVKADQPQHF
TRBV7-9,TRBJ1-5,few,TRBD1,TGTGCCAGCAGCTCCGCGGGACAGGGAAATCAGCCCCAGCATTTT,CASSSAGQGNQPQHF
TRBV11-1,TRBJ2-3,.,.,TGTGCCAGCAGCTTCTCTCGGGGGGCCATCCCCACAGATACGCAGTATTTT,CASSFSRGAIPTDTQYF
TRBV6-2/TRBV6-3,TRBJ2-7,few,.,TGTGCCAGCAGTGCCATCCAGGAGCAGTACTTC,CASSAIQEQYF
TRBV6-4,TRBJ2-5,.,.,TGTGCCAGCAGTGAGTGGTGGGCTATACCCCAAGAGACCCAGTACTTC,CASSEWWAIPQETQYF
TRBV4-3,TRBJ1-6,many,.,TGCGCCAGCAGCCCCCAAGGGAACGGGGCCGCTAATTCACCCCTCCACTTT,CASSPQGNGAANSPLHF
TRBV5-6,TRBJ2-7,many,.,TGTGCCAGCAGCTTGGCCGGCGAAAAAGCCAGGGAGCAGTACTTC,CASSLAGEKAREQYF
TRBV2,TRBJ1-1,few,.,TGTGCCAGCAGTGGGGACCCCTACACTGAAGCTTTCTTT,CASSGDPYTEAFF
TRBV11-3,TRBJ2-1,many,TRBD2,TGTGCCAGCAGCCCTCCGGCGGGGGGATGGGATGAGCAGTTCTTC,CASSPPAGGWDEQFF
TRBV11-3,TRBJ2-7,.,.,TGTGCCAGCAGCCCTGGGATGGGGTACGAGCAGTACTTC,CASSPGMGYEQYF
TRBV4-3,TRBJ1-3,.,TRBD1,TGCGCCAGCAGCCAAGATTCTACAGGGGCCGCTGGAAACACCATATATTTT,CASSQDSTGAAGNTIYF
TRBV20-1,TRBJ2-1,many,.,TGCAGTGCTCCCACCAGTCTAGGGGATAATGAGCAGTTCTTC,CSAPTSLGDNEQFF
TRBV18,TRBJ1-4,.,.,TGTGCCAGCTCACTTTCCTGGCAGGCCGAAAAACTGTTTTTT,CASSLSWQAEKLFF
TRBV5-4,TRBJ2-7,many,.,TGTGCCAGCAGCCCCGGGACACCGAAAACCTACGAGCAGTACTTC,CASSPGTPKTYEQYF
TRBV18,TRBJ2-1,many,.,TGTGCCAGCTCACTGGGGACGGTCTCCTACAATGAGCAGTTCTTC,CASSLGTVSYNEQFF
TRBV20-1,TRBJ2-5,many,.,TGCAGTGCCGCAGGGGAGGGAACCCAAGAGACCCAGTACTTC,CSAAGEGTQETQYF
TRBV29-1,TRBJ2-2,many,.,TGCAGCGTTGGGGGGGCCACCGTACATCCCGGGGAGCTGTTTTTT,CSVGGATVHPGELFF
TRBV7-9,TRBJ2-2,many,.,TGTGCCACCTCCGTGGCCCGGAAAGCGAACACCGGGGAGCTGTTTTTT,CATSVARKANTGELFF
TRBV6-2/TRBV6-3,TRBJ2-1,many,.,TGTGCCAGCGGGAGACTGTTTGAGCAGTTCTTC,CASGRLFEQFF
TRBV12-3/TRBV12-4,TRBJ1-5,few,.,TGTGCCAGCAGTTTATCTCCGGACGGAAGCAATCAGCCCCAGCATTTT,CASSLSPDGSNQPQHF
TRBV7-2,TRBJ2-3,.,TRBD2,TGTGCCAGCAGCTTGGGTCTTAGCGGGGGGTCGGATACGCAGTATTTT,CASSLGLSGGSDTQYF
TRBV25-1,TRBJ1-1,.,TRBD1,TGTGCCAGCAGTCCCCCTGACAGGGGGCGGAACACTGAAGCTTTCTTT,CASSPPDRGRNTEAFF
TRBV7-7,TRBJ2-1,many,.,TGTGCTAGCAGCTTTTCCCGGGGGGCTACCTACAATGAGCAGTTCTTC,CASSFSRGATYNEQFF
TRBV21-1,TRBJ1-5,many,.,TGTGCCAGCAGCAATCGGGCAGGGGGGGATAATCAGCCCCAGCATTTT,CASSNRAGGDNQPQHF
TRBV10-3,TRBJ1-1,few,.,TGTGCCATCAGGGGCAGGGACGAAGCTTTCTTT,CAIRGRDEAFF
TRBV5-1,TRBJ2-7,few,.,TGCGCCAGCAGCTTAACTACAGGGACCTACGAGCAGTACTTC,CASSLTTGTYEQYF
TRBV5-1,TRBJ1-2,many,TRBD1,TGCGCCAGCAGCTACGACAGGGACTATGGCTACACCTTC,CASSYDRDYGYTF
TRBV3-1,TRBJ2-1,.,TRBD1,TGTGCCAGCAGCCGGACAGGGGCGAACAATGAGCAGTTCTTC,CASSRTGANNEQFF
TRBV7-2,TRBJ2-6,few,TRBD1,TGTGCCAGCAGCTTAGCGATCTTACGTACCCTAACAGGGGGCGCGAACTCTGGGGCCAACGTCCTGACTTTC,CASSLAILRTLTGGANSGANVLTF
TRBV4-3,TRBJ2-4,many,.,TGCGCCAGCAGCCAAGATTGGGGTATTCAGTACTTC,CASSQDWGIQYF
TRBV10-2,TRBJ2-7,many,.,TGCGCCAGCAGGCAGAACTACGAGCAGTACTTC,CASRQNYEQYF